This TCR beta chain appears in the sequencing data of a study of early T cells in non-severe SARS-CoV-2 infection (dated by TCRdb to about 2021). For context, the study as a whole: Bulk RNA from unsorted whole blood was used for TCR sequencing, so alpha and beta chains could not be paired. Beyond this particular receptor, the publication reports: VDJdb matching was skewed toward anti-spike CD8 responses and likely underestimated virus-specific expansions, missing private and CD4 specificities.

This was a case-control study nested in a cohort of healthcare workers in London, UK, who had nasopharyngeal swab PCR tests and blood samples taken every week. Between 23 and 31 March 2020, the week of the UK lockdown, healthcare workers were enrolled and then followed up weekly for as long as 16 weeks. To prepare the library, 5' RACE was applied. Sequencing took place on a NextSeq 500. The TCR library protocol attached unique molecular identifiers to individual cDNA molecules to correct for sequencing error and PCR bias. Both TCR alpha and beta chains were sequenced, and tight co-correlation was observed between alpha and beta sequence abundances in each sample. The original methods were these. V gene, J gene and CDR3 annotation of TCR sequences was performed with Decombinator V4. Expanded TCRs were defined as changing significantly between any two time points under a Poisson model with p below 0.0001. Abundances of TCRs were expressed as counts per million after normalisation to the total number of TCRs sequenced in each sample. MAIT TCRs were defined by TRAV1-2 paired with TRAJ12, TRAJ20 or TRAJ33, and iNKT TCRs by TRAV10 paired with TRAJ18. VDJdb, accessed 1 November 2021, was searched for CMV, EBV and SARS-CoV-2 annotated TCRs, excluding TCRs annotated for multiple antigens. TCRdb reworked the public reads: Q25 trimming with fastp, MiXCR clone assembly, productive beta chains retained. CDR3 protein duplicates are merged, each entry listing the most common genes and DNA. The V and J calls and clone size are TCRdb's, not the authors'. Across this sample there are under 85,000 distinct CDR3 sequences, with about 11% seen only once. 5% to 8% of the sample is in the top ten clones.

A word on this clonotype: Its cognate antigen has yet to be identified. No clone much larger than this one lies a single base away; base qualities are absent.

Inclusive of the bounding cysteine and phenylalanine, the CDR3 is 11 residues long. Only CDR3 DNA remains: 33 bases, in frame from the first base. Between the V and J ends, shortened by 5 bases and 4 bases respectively, the junction contains 5 bases. As encoded in the germline V gene, CDR1 is SQVTM while CDR2 is ANQGSEA. The chain uses TRBV29-1 and TRBJ2-2, with no confidently assigned D gene. This sequence was found in an adult who was a healthcare worker with PCR-confirmed SARS-CoV-2 infection or an uninfected control (not recorded which). Sequencing was done on a sample of whole blood. The CDR3 reads as follows: CSVKGTGELFF. In nucleotides, the sequence is TGCAGCGTTAAGGGCACCGGGGAGCTGTTTTTT.